The 14 T cell receptor beta chains below come from one sample, sequenced in a study of cytomegalovirus exposure and HLA in healthy donors. PCR primers comprised 60 Vbeta and 13 Jbeta primers. Sequenced by immunoSEQ multiplex PCR; TCRdb stores in-frame clones only, minus some. The profile shows 90,000 to 100,000 clones, 80% to 90% of them singletons. Sequencing was done on a sample of PBMCs. All receptors come from a man in his forties in good health and CMV-seronegative.

V gene TRBV9 combines with J gene TRBJ1-1; D is undetermined. This CDR3 region has 14 residues. V was shortened by 4 bases and J by 4 bases, with 14 bases between the two germline ends. Germline values: CDR1 SGDLS, CDR2 YYNGEE. The DNA of the CDR3 is TGTGCCAGCAGCCCCCCTGATCCCGGCACTGAAGCTTTCTTT. This gives the protein CASSPPDPGTEAFF.

This clone has more than one count but fewer than ten. The chain employs TRBV25-1 and TRBJ2-7, with a weak D call TRBD2 (5 bases). V dropped 3 bases and J dropped 13 bases, with 13 bases sitting between them. The germline gives CDR1 MGHDK, CDR2 SYGVNS. The CDR3 runs 11 residues. The CDR3 DNA reads as TGTGCCAGCAGTGAGGGGAGTCATCTCTACTTC. Translation gives CASSEGSHLYF.

The chain joins TRBV15 to TRBJ1-4, with 8 bases fitting TRBD1. CDR3 length: 16 residues. Unmatched junction bases numbered 9, after V lost 3 bases and J lost 6 bases. CDR1 is LNHNV, CDR2 YYDKDF, per germline (reference sequence). The CDR3 reads CATSSVTGVHDEKLFF. DNA of the CDR3: TGTGCCACCAGCAGCGTGACAGGGGTTCACGATGAAAAACTGTTTTTT.

This chain connects TRBV5-1 to TRBJ1-6, with D perhaps matching TRBD1 (5 bases). The CDR3 loop spans 14 amino acids. V lost 4 bases to trimming and J lost 10 bases, with 15 bases between them. Germline V gene data show CDR1 as SGHRS and CDR2 as YFSETQ. CDR3 nucleotide sequence: TGCGCCAGCAGCCTTGGGGGGGTTGGGTCACCCCTCCACTTT. This gives the protein CASSLGGVGSPLHF. Full variable domain (remainder filled in from reference TRBV5-1 and TRBJ1-6): KAGVTQTPRYLIKTRGQQVTLSCSPISGHRSVSWYQQTPGQGLQFLFEYFSETQRNKGNFPGRFSGRQFSNSRSEMNVSTLELGDSALYLCASSLGGVGSPLHFGNGTRLTVT.

This chain links TRBV6-5 with TRBJ1-6; the D is unclear. V dropped 2 bases and J dropped 10 bases, with 15 bases sitting between them. The CDR3 is 15 residues long. CDR1 is MNHEY, CDR2 SVGAGI, per germline. This CDR3 is CASSYEAPLRSPLHF. Written as DNA, the CDR3 is TGTGCCAGCAGTTACGAGGCCCCGCTGCGGTCACCCCTCCACTTT.

V and J are TRBV19 and TRBJ1-2, with TRBD1 matching over 8 bases. Germline trimming cut 11 bases from V and 4 bases from J; bases unmatched to any gene: 12. Germline V lookup: CDR1 LNHDA, CDR2 SQIVND (reference sequence). This CDR3 comprises 14 residues. In nucleotides, the CDR3 is TGTGCCTCCCGCGGGCAGGGGGCTTTCTATGGCTACACCTTC. Its translation is CASRGQGAFYGYTF.

V usage is TRBV9 and J usage is TRBJ1-5, with TRBD1 as a possible D gene (6 bases). Germline V gene data show CDR1 as SGDLS and CDR2 as YYNGEE. The CDR3 consists of 15 residues. The V gene lost 0 bases and the J gene lost 5 bases, with 12 bases spanning the gap. The CDR3 reads CASSVDGGRDQPQHF. DNA of the CDR3: TGTGCCAGCAGCGTAGATGGGGGCAGGGATCAGCCCCAGCATTTT.

V usage is TRBV7-2 and J usage is TRBJ1-6; D gene uncertain. Per the germline V gene, CDR1 is SGHTA and CDR2 is FQGNSA. The CDR3 contains 13 residues. V lost 5 bases and J 8 bases, leaving 10 bases between the germline ends. This chain's CDR3 is CASSTRRDSPLHF. The CDR3, as DNA: TGTGCCAGCAGCACACGACGGGATTCACCCCTCCACTTT.

The chain is built from TRBV29-1 and TRBJ1-2; no firm D call. Trimming stripped 2 bases from V and 3 bases from J, with 10 bases between. The germline gives CDR1 SQVTM, CDR2 ANQGSEA. The CDR3 totals 13 residues. The CDR3 sequence is CSVERGKDYGYTF. The CDR3 DNA follows: TGCAGCGTTGAACGGGGAAAGGACTATGGCTACACCTTC.

V gene TRBV5-1 combines with J gene TRBJ1-3; maybe TRBD1 (6 bases). Germline assignment: CDR1 SGHRS and CDR2 YFSETQ. The CDR3 has 15 residues. V lost 0 bases, J lost 4 bases, and 11 bases lay in between. The CDR3 is CASSLASGQGNTIYF. As DNA, the CDR3 is TGCGCCAGCAGCTTGGCCTCGGGACAAGGAAACACCATATATTTT.

The chain joins TRBV25-1 to TRBJ1-4; D may be TRBD1 (6 bases). Deletions cut 2 bases from V and 1 base from J, with 14 bases between. Germline-derived CDR1 and CDR2 are MGHDK and SYGVNS. CDR3 size: 17 residues. CDR3 loop: CASSEIRGRGTNEKLFF. Written as DNA, the CDR3 is TGTGCCAGCAGTGAAATACGCGGCAGGGGAACTAATGAAAAACTGTTTTTT.

The V call is TRBV10-3, the J call TRBJ1-2; the match to TRBD1 covers 7 bases. The germline CDR1 and CDR2 sequences are ENHRY and SYGVKD. V trimming: 10 bases; J trimming: 8 bases; junction bases outside the gene matches: 10. The CDR3 has 12 residues. This chain's CDR3 is CATTPRQGGYTF. The DNA for the CDR3 is TGTGCCACCACACCTAGACAGGGCGGCTACACCTTC.

The genes are TRBV30 and TRBJ2-3; TRBD2 aligns across 8 bases. The CDR3 contains 13 residues. From germline, CDR1 is GTSNPN and CDR2 SVGIG (reference sequence). V dropped 6 bases and J dropped 0; count of bases not matched to a gene: 2. The CDR3: CACRGGSTDTQYF. CDR3 DNA sequence: TGTGCCTGTCGGGGGGGAAGCACAGATACGCAGTATTTT.

J is TRBJ2-5 and V is TRBV13, with 7 bases fitting TRBD1. The J call may be wrong; the DNA end is better matched by TRBJ2-7. In germline, CDR1 is PRHDT, CDR2 FYEKMQ (reference sequence). The CDR3 length is 15 residues. CDR3 region: CASSLRDSESYEQYF. Here the CDR3 DNA reads TGTGCCAGCAGCTTACGGGACAGTGAATCCTACGAGCAGTACTTC.